A single sample is the source of the 5 T cell receptor beta chains below, sequenced in a study of cytomegalovirus exposure and HLA in healthy donors. 60 Vbeta and 13 Jbeta primers were used in PCR. Assay: immunoSEQ multiplex PCR; the TCRdb copy retains only in-frame clones and omits some. The repertoire consists of 190,000 or so clones, with around 83% occurring once and the leading ten covering roughly 10%. Specimen: PBMCs. The receptors derive from a woman in her 50s in good health and CMV-seropositive.

The chain employs TRBV19 and TRBJ1-5; D is undetermined. The germline gives CDR1 LNHDA, CDR2 SQIVND (reference sequence). Trimming removed 7 bases from V and 0 bases from J, with 22 bases in between. The CDR3 loop spans 18 amino acids. The CDR3 here is CASNRPREGRSSNQPQHF. The CDR3 coding sequence is TGTGCCAGTAATCGACCGAGGGAGGGTAGGAGTAGCAATCAGCCCCAGCATTTT.

This chain links TRBV9 with TRBJ2-1, with a weak D call TRBD1 (6 bases). The length of the CDR3 is 16 residues. The V gene lost 3 bases and the J gene lost 8 bases, with 21 bases spanning the gap. Germline V gene sequence: CDR1 SGDLS, CDR2 YYNGEE. CDR3 residues: CASSGVGWGRKDEQFF. The CDR3 coding sequence is TGTGCCAGCAGCGGGGTAGGCTGGGGGCGGAAAGATGAGCAGTTCTTC.

This chain connects TRBV6-6 to TRBJ2-7, with 10 bases aligning to TRBD1. The CDR3 runs 14 residues. Germline V gene data show CDR1 as MNHNY and CDR2 as SVGAGI (reference sequence). V shed 10 bases, J shed 2 bases, and the junction held 8 bases outside the gene matches. CDR3: CATEHGQGAYEQYF. DNA of the CDR3: TGTGCCACGGAGCACGGACAGGGGGCCTACGAGCAGTACTTC.

The chain links TRBV11-2 to TRBJ1-3; D remains ambiguous. Trimming pared 0 bases from V and 0 bases from J, leaving 12 bases between. Germline values: CDR1 SGHAT, CDR2 FQNNGV. This CDR3 comprises 17 residues. The CDR3 DNA sequence: TGTGCCAGCAGCTTAGACTCCCCGTGGCTCTCTGGAAACACCATATATTTT. Its translation is CASSLDSPWLSGNTIYF.

The chain recombines TRBV6-1 with TRBJ1-5; no definite D call. The V gene's germline CDR1 is MNHNS and CDR2 SASEGT. The CDR3 length is 15 residues. Trimming stripped 0 bases from V and 1 base from J, with 7 bases between. The CDR3 DNA is TGTGCCAGCAGTGAAGCGAGGGAGAGCAATCAGCCCCAGCATTTT. Translation: CASSEARESNQPQHF.